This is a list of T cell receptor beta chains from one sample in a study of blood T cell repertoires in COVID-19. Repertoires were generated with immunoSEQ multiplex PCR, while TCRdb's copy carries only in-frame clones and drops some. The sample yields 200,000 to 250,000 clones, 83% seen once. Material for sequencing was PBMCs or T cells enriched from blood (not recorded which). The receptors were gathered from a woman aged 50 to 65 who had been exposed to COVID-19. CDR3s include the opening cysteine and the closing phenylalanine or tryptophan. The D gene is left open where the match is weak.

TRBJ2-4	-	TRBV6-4	CASRPHTGCGNIQYF
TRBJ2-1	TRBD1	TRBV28	CASRGPSYNEQFF
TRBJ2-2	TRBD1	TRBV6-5	CASSRDRENTGELFF
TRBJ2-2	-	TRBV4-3	CASSQDRAMELFF
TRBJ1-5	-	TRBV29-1	CSARAGSSGEPQHF
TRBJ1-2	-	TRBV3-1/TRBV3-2	CASSQEWRNKDYGYTF
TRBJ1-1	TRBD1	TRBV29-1	CSVGTGRTEAFF
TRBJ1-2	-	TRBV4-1	CASSQVLSYGYTF
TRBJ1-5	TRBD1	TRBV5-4	CASSTGQGARQPQHF
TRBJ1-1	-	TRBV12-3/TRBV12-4	CASSLGSVAEAFF
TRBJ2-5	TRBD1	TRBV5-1	CASSLGTGRETQYF
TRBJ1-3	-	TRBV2	CASKSRSGNTIYF
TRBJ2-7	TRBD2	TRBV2	CASRSTSGNEQYF
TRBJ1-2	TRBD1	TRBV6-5	CASTPSGTGIYGYTF
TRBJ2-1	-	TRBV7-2	CASIQRASRGTYNEQFF
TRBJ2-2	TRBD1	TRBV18	CASSPGQGNTGELFF
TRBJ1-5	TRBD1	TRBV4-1	CASSQEDRISQPQHF
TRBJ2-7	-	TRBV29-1	CSVATWGDEQYF
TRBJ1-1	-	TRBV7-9	CASSLVAGRTEAFF
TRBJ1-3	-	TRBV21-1	CASSIRTGGDSGNTIYF
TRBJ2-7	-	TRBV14	CASSQQGGQYF
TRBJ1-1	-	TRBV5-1	CASSKGTGLTEAFF
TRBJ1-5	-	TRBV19	CASNLRYGNQPQHF
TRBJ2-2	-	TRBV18	CASSRNRDTGELFF
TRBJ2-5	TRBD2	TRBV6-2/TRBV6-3	CASSYPPGTSGGSETQYF
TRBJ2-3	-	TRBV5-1	CASSLVGRFTDTQYF
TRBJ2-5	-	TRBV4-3	CASSQGSGVETQYF
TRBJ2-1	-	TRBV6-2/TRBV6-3	CASSPRDYNEQFF
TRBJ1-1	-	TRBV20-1	CSAYLRGAFF
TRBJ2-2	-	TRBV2	CASRGTGELFF
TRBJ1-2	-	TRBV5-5	CASSLGRGAFYGYTF
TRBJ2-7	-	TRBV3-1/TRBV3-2	CASSQGAPFSYEQYF
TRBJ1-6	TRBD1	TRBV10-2	CASSEYRGTYNSPLHF
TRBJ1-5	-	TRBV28	CASSFNSNQPQHF
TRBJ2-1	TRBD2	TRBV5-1	CASSLEGLVGSNEQFF
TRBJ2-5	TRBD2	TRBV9	CASSGTSSETQYF
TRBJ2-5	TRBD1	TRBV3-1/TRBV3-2	CASSQGRQGGSQETQYF
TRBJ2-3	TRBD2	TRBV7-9	CASSLSSGDIDTQYF
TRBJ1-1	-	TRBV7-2	CASSHPRTEAFF
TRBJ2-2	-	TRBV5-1	CASSSTGRKTGELFF
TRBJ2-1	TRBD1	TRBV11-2	CASSQSRDRYNEQFF
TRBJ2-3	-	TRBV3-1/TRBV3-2	CASSQGGSPFRMAKTDTQYF
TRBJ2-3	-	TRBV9	CASSAYRQDTQYF
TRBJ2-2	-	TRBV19	CASSMWSRLTGELFF
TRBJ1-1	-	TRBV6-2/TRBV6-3	CASSYPRFEAFF
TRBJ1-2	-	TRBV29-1	CSAEAEGYTF
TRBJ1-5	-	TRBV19	CATGGRLNQPQHF
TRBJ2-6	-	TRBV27	CASKLLSSSGANVLTF
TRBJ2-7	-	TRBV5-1	CASSLRGLYEQYF
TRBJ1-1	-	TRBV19	CASSISRQSEAFF
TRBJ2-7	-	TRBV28	CASSLRHTSYEQYF
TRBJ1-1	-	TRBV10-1	CASSTGLNTEAFF
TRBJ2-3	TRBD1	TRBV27	CASSLDRGTDTQYF
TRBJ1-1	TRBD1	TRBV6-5	CASSPGDRDDTEAFF